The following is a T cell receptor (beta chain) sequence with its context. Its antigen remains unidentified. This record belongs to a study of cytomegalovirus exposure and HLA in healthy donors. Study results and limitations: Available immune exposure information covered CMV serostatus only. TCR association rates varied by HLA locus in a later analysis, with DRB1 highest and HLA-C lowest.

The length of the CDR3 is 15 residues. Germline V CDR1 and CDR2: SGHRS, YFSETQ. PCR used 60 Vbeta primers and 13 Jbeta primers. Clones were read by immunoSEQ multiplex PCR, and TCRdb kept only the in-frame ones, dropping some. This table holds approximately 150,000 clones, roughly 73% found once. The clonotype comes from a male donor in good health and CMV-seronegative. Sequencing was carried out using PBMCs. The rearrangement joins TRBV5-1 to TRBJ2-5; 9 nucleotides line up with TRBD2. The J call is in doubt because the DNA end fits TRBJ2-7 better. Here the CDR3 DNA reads TGCGCCAGCAGCTCGAGCGGGGGGTCGTCCTACGAGCAGTACTTC. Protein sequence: CASSSSGGSSYEQYF.